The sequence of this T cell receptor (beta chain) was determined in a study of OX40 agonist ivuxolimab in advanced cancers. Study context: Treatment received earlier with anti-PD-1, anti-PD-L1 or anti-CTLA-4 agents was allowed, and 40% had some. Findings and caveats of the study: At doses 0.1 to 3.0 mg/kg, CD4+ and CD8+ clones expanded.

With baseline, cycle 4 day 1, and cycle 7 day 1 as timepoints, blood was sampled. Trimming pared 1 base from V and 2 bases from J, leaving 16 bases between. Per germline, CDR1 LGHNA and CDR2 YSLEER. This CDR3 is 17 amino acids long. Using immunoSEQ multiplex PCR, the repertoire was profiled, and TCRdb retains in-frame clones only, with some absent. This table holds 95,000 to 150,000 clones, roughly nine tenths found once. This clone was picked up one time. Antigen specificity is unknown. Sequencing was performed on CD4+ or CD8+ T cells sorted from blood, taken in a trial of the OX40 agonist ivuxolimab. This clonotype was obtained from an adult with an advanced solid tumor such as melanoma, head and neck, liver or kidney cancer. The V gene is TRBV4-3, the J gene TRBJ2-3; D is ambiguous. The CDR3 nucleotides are TGCGCCAGCAGCCAAGGGATCCCCGCAAAGGTCACAGATACGCAGTATTTT. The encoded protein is CASSQGIPAKVTDTQYF.